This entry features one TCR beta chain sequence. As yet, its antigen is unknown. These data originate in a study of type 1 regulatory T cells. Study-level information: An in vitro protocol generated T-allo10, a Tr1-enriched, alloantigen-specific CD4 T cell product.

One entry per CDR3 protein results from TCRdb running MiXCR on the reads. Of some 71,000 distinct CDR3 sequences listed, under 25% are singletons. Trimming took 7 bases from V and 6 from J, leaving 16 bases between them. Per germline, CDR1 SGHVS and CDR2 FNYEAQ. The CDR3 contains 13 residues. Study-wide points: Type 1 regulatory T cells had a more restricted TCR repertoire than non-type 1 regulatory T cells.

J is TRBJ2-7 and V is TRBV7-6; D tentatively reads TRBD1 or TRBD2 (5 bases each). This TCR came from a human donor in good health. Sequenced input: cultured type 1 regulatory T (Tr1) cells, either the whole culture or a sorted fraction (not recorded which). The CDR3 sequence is CASTPGTDFEQYF. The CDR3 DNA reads TGTGCCAGCACCCCCGGGACGGATTTCGAGCAGTACTTC.